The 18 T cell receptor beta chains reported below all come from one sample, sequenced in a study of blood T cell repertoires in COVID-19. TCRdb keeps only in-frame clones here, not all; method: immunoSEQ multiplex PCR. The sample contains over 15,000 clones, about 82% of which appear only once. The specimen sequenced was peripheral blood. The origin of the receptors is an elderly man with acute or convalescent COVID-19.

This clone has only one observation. DNA of the CDR3: TGTGCCAGAAGCTTAGTGGACCGGGACAGGGTATACGAGCAGTACTTC. Translation: CARSLVDRDRVYEQYF. V is TRBV7-5 and J is TRBJ2-7; the table gives TRBD1 as D, unverified against the DNA. TRBV7-5 is a known pseudogene. The CDR3 runs to 16 residues.

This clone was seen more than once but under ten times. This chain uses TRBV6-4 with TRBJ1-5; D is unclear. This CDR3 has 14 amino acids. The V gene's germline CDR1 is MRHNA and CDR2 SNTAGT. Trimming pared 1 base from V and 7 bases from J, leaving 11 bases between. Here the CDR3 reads CASSDWQVGQPQHF. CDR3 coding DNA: TGTGCCAGCAGTGACTGGCAGGTTGGGCAGCCCCAGCATTTT.

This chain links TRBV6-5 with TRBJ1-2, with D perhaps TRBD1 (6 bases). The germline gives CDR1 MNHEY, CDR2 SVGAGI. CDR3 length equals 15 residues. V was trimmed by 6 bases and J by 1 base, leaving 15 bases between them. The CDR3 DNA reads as TGTGCCAGCAGCTTTCCCACAGGGTTTAACTATGGCTACACCTTC. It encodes CASSFPTGFNYGYTF.

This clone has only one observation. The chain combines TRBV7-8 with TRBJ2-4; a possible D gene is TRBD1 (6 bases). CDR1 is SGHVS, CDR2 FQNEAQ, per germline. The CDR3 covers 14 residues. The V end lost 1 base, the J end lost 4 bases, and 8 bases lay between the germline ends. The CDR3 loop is CASSLEQGKNIQYF. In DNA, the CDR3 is TGTGCCAGCAGCTTAGAACAGGGTAAAAACATTCAGTACTTC.

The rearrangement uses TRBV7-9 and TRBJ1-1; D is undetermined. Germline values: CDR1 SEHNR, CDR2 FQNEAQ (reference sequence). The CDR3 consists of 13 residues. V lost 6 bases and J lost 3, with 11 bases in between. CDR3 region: CASSLLPDTEAFF. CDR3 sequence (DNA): TGTGCCAGCAGTCTCCTACCGGACACTGAAGCTTTCTTT. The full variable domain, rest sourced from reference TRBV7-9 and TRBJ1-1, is DTGVSQNPRHKITKRGQNVTFRCDPISEHNRLYWYRQTLGQGPEFLTYFQNEAQLEKSRLLSDRFSAERPKGSFSTLEIQRTEQGDSAMYLCASSLLPDTEAFFGQGTRLTVV.

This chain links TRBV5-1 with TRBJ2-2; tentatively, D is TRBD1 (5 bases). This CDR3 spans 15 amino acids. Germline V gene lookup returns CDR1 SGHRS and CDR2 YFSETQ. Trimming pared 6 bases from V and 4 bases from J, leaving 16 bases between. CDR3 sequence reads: CASKNQGGGTGELFF. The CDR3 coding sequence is TGCGCCAGCAAGAATCAGGGCGGCGGCACCGGGGAGCTGTTTTTT. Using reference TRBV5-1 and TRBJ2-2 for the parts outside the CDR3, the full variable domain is KAGVTQTPRYLIKTRGQQVTLSCSPISGHRSVSWYQQTPGQGLQFLFEYFSETQRNKGNFPGRFSGRQFSNSRSEMNVSTLELGDSALYLCASKNQGGGTGELFFGEGSRLTVL.

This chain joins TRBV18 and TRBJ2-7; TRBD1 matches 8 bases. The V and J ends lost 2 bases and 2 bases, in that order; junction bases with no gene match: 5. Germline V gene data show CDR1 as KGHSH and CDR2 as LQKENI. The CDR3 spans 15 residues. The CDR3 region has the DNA TGTGCCAGCTCACCAGGACAGGGCGTACCCTACGAGCAGTACTTC. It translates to CASSPGQGVPYEQYF. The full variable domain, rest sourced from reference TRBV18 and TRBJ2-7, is NAGVMQNPRHLVRRRGQEARLRCSPMKGHSHVYWYRQLPEEGLKFMVYLQKENIIDESGMPKERFSAEFPKEGPSILRIQQVVRGDSAAYFCASSPGQGVPYEQYFGPGTRLTVT.

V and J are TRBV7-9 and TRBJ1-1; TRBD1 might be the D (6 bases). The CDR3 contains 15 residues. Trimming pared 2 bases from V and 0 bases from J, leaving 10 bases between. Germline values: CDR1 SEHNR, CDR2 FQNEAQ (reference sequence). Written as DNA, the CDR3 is TGTGCCAGCAGCTTAACAGGGATGGTGAACACTGAAGCTTTCTTT. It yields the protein CASSLTGMVNTEAFF.

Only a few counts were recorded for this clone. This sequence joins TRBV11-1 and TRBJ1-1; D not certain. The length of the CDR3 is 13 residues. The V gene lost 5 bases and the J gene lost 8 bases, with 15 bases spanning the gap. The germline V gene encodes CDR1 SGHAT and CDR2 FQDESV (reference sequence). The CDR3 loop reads CASSTNPKVEAFF. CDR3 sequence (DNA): TGTGCCAGCAGCACAAATCCGAAAGTCGAAGCTTTCTTT.

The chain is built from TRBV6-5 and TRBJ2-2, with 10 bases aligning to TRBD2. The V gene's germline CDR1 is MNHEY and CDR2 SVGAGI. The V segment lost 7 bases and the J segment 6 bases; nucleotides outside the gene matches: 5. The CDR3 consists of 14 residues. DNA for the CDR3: TGTGCCAGCACCTCACTAGCGGGGCCCGGGGAGCTGTTTTTT. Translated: CASTSLAGPGELFF.

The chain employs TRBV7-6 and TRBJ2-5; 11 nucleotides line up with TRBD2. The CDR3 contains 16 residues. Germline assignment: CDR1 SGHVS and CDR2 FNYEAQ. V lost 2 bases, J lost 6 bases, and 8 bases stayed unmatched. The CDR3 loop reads CASSLSLAGGQKTQYF. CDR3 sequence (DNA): TGTGCCAGCAGCTTATCGCTAGCGGGGGGTCAGAAGACCCAGTACTTC.

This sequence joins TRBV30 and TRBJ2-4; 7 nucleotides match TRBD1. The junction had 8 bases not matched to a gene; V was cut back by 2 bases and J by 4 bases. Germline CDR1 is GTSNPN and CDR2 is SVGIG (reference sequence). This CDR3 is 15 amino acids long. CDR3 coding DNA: TGTGCCTGGAGTCCGCCCCAGACAGGGAAAAACATTCAGTACTTC. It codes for CAWSPPQTGKNIQYF.

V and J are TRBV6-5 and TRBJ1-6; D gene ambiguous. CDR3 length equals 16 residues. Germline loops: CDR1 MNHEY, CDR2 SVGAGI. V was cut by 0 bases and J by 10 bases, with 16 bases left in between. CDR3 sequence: CASSYSKGNRGSPLHF. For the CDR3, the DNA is TGTGCCAGCAGTTACTCGAAGGGAAATCGGGGATCACCCCTCCACTTT.

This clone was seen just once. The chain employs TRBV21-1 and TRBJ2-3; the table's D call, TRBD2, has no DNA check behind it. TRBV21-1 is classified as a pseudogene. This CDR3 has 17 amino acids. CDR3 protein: CASSKELPFASTDTQYF. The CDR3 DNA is TGTGCCAGCAGCAAAGAACTGCCCTTTGCTAGCACAGATACGCAGTATTTT.

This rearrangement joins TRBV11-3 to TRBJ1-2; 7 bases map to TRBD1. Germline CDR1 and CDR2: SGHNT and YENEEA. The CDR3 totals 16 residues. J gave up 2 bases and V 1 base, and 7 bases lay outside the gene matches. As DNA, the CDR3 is TGTGCCAGCAGCTTAGGCCCGCCGACAGGGAACTATGGCTACACCTTC. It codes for CASSLGPPTGNYGYTF.

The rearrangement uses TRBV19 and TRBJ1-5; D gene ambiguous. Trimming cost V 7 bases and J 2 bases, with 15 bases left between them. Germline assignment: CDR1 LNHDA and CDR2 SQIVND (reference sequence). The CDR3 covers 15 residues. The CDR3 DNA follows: TGTGCCAGTAATCCCTGGCCAGTGCGCAATCAGCCCCAGCATTTT. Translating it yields CASNPWPVRNQPQHF.

The CDR3 is CASSYEQAREQYF. In DNA, the CDR3 is TGTGCCAGCAGTTACGAACAGGCTCGAGAGCAGTACTTC. The chain carries TRBV6-5 and TRBJ2-7, with a tentative D call TRBD1 (5 bases). V lost 2 bases and J lost 7, with 12 bases in between. Germline loops: CDR1 MNHEY, CDR2 SVGAGI. This CDR3 region has 13 residues.

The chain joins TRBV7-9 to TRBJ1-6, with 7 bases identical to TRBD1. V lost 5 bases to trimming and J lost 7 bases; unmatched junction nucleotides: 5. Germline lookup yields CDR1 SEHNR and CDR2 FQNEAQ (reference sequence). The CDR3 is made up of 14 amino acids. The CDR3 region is CASSAGQENSPLHF. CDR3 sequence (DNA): TGTGCCAGCAGCGCCGGACAGGAAAATTCACCCCTCCACTTT.